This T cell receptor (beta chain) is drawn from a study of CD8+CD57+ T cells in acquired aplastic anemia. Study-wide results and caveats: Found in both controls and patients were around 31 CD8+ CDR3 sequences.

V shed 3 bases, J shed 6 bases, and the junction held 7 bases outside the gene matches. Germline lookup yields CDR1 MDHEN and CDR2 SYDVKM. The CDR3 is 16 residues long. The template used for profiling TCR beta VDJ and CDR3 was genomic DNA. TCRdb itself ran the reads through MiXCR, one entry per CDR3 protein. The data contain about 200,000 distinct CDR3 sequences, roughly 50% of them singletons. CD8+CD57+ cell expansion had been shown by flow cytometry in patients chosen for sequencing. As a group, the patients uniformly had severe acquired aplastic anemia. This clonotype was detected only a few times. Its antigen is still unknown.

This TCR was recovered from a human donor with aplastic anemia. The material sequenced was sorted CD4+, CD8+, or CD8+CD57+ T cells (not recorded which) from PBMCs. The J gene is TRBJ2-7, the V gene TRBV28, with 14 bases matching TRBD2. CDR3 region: CASSFPKTSGGAEQYF. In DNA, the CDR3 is TGTGCCAGCAGTTTTCCCAAGACTAGCGGGGGGGCCGAGCAGTACTTC. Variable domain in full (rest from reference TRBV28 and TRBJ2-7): DVKVTQSSRYLVKRTGEKVFLECVQDMDHENMFWYRQDPGLGLRLIYFSYDVKMKEKGDIPEGYSVSREKKERFSLILESASTNQTSMYLCASSFPKTSGGAEQYFGPGTRLTVT.